The 13 T cell receptor beta chains given below trace back to one sample, sequenced in a study of T-cell memory formation after mild COVID-19. TCRdb analysed the 5' RACE reads with MiXCR anew, one entry per CDR3 protein. The sample shows 58,000 or so distinct CDR3 sequences, roughly 26% of them seen only once. The sequenced material came from PBMCs or a T cell subset sorted from them (not recorded which). The origin of the receptors is a man aged 18-30 years who had mild COVID-19 (a few samples of this study predate the infection). Cell type and time point are not known.

The V and J genes are TRBV4-1 and TRBJ1-4, with unresolved D. Trimming pared 2 bases from V and 8 bases from J, leaving 9 bases between. The V gene's germline CDR1 is MGHRA and CDR2 YSYEKL. There are 13 residues in the CDR3. In DNA, the CDR3 is TGCGCCAGCAGCCAACCTCGAGGGGAAAAACTGTTTTTT. The encoded protein is CASSQPRGEKLFF.

CDR3 sequence reads: CASSLGRGRFNEQFF. For the CDR3, the DNA is TGCGCCAGCAGCTTGGGCAGGGGGCGCTTCAATGAGCAGTTCTTC. The V gene is TRBV5-1, the J gene TRBJ2-1, with 8 bases lining up with TRBD1. Germline values: CDR1 SGHRS, CDR2 YFSETQ. V gave up 0 bases and J gave up 6 bases; unmatched junction bases: 5. This CDR3 is 15 amino acids long.

This clonotype was detected only a few times. The gene calls are TRBV12-3 or TRBV12-4 and TRBJ2-1; TRBD2 aligns across 7 bases. V dropped 4 bases and J dropped 0; count of bases not matched to a gene: 9. This CDR3 is built from 17 residues. Written as DNA, the CDR3 is TGTGCCAGCAGTTCCGGAGGCGGGGGACTCTCCTACAATGAGCAGTTCTTC. Protein sequence: CASSSGGGGLSYNEQFF.

This clonotype occurred a few times. The CDR3 DNA sequence: TGCGCCAGCAGCCCAGGGACAGGGGGTTCCCAAGAGACCCAGTACTTC. Its protein product is CASSPGTGGSQETQYF. The chain is built from TRBV4-1 and TRBJ2-5; TRBD1 matches 11 bases. V was pared by 4 bases and J by 1 base, with 5 bases of the junction left unmatched. The CDR3 length is 16 residues. Germline CDR1 and CDR2: MGHRA and YSYEKL.

The rearrangement links TRBV7-6 to TRBJ1-1, with a possible D match to TRBD1 (5 bases). Germline CDR1 SGHVS, CDR2 FNYEAQ. This CDR3 comprises 17 residues. V was clipped by 1 base and J by 1 base, with 16 bases between them. The CDR3 is CASSLVRGGGGNTEAFF. CDR3 DNA sequence: TGTGCCAGCAGCTTAGTGAGGGGCGGAGGTGGGAACACTGAAGCTTTCTTT.

This clonotype was counted only a few times. This rearrangement joins TRBV5-1 to TRBJ2-7; D is unclear. CDR1 and CDR2 from the germline V gene are SGHRS and YFSETQ. There are 13 residues in the CDR3. The V end was cut by 0 bases, the J end by 3 bases, with 7 bases between. This CDR3 reads CASSLEPLYEQYF. The CDR3 DNA reads as TGCGCCAGCAGCTTGGAGCCCCTCTACGAGCAGTACTTC. Based on the CDR3 plus reference TRBV5-1 and TRBJ2-7, the full variable domain is KAGVTQTPRYLIKTRGQQVTLSCSPISGHRSVSWYQQTPGQGLQFLFEYFSETQRNKGNFPGRFSGRQFSNSRSEMNVSTLELGDSALYLCASSLEPLYEQYFGPGTRLTVT.

This clonotype was recorded at least ten times. The chain joins TRBV4-1 to TRBJ2-1; 7 bases match TRBD1. Germline V gene data show CDR1 as MGHRA and CDR2 as YSYEKL. J was trimmed by 3 bases and V by 0 bases; bases with no gene match: 5. This CDR3 is built from 16 residues. CDR3 sequence (DNA): TGCGCCAGCAGCCAAGAAGGACAGGTGATCTACAATGAGCAGTTCTTC. This codes for CASSQEGQVIYNEQFF.

The genes are TRBV11-2 and TRBJ1-1; D uncertain. Per the germline V gene, CDR1 is SGHAT and CDR2 is FQNNGV. This CDR3 comprises 13 residues. V shed 0 bases and J shed 6 bases, with 8 bases lying between them. CDR3 in amino acids: CASSLDLASEAFF. CDR3 in DNA: TGTGCCAGCAGCTTAGATTTGGCATCTGAAGCTTTCTTT. The complete variable domain, with remaining parts taken from reference TRBV11-2 and TRBJ1-1, reads EAGVAQSPRYKIIEKRQSVAFWCNPISGHATLYWYQQILGQGPKLLIQFQNNGVVDDSQLPKDRFSAERLKGVDSTLKIQPAKLEDSAVYLCASSLDLASEAFFGQGTRLTVV.

This clonotype showed up just once. V gene TRBV6-5 combines with J gene TRBJ1-2; D gene unclear. Germline CDR1 MNHEY, CDR2 SVGAGI. V lost 8 bases and J lost 8, with 27 bases in between. The length of the CDR3 is 16 residues. In nucleotides, the CDR3 is TGTGCCAGCTCCACTCCCCTCGACGGTGAGAAAGGGGGCTACACCTTC. Its translation is CASSTPLDGEKGGYTF.

This clonotype has a single count. The V gene is TRBV2, the J gene TRBJ1-5; D not resolved. This CDR3 comprises 14 residues. Germline V lookup: CDR1 SNHLY, CDR2 FYNNEI. V was shortened by 7 bases and J by 1 base, with 11 bases between the two germline ends. CDR3 protein: CASTASKSNQPQHF. CDR3 nucleotide sequence: TGTGCCAGCACAGCTTCCAAGAGCAATCAGCCCCAGCATTTT.

The chain uses TRBV11-1 and TRBJ1-1; TRBD1 agrees at 7 bases. Germline CDR1 is SGHAT and CDR2 is FQDESV (reference sequence). The junction had 5 bases not matched to a gene; V was cut back by 5 bases and J by 2 bases. There are 14 residues in the CDR3. CDR3 residues: CASSDPGGNTEAFF. The CDR3 DNA sequence: TGTGCCAGCAGCGATCCAGGGGGAAACACTGAAGCTTTCTTT.

A few counts support this clonotype. The chain combines TRBV6-5 with TRBJ2-3, with TRBD1 matching over 12 bases. The germline gives CDR1 MNHEY, CDR2 SVGAGI. Unmatched junction bases numbered 5, after V lost 5 bases and J lost 2 bases. The CDR3 totals 16 residues. CDR3 nucleotides: TGTGCCAGCAGTCAACCGGGACAGGGGGCCACAGATACGCAGTATTTT. Protein product: CASSQPGQGATDTQYF.

This clonotype was picked up a small number of times. The rearrangement joins TRBV7-9 to TRBJ2-1; D gene unclear. The V gene's germline CDR1 is SEHNR and CDR2 FQNEAQ (reference sequence). Trimming removed 2 bases from V and 7 bases from J, with 9 bases in between. The CDR3 loop spans 13 amino acids. The CDR3 nucleotides read TGTGCCAGCAGCTTATTTTCTGCGAATGAGCAGTTCTTC. This encodes CASSLFSANEQFF. The full variable domain, its missing parts supplied by reference TRBV7-9 and TRBJ2-1, is DTGVSQNPRHKITKRGQNVTFRCDPISEHNRLYWYRQTLGQGPEFLTYFQNEAQLEKSRLLSDRFSAERPKGSFSTLEIQRTEQGDSAMYLCASSLFSANEQFFGPGTRLTVL.